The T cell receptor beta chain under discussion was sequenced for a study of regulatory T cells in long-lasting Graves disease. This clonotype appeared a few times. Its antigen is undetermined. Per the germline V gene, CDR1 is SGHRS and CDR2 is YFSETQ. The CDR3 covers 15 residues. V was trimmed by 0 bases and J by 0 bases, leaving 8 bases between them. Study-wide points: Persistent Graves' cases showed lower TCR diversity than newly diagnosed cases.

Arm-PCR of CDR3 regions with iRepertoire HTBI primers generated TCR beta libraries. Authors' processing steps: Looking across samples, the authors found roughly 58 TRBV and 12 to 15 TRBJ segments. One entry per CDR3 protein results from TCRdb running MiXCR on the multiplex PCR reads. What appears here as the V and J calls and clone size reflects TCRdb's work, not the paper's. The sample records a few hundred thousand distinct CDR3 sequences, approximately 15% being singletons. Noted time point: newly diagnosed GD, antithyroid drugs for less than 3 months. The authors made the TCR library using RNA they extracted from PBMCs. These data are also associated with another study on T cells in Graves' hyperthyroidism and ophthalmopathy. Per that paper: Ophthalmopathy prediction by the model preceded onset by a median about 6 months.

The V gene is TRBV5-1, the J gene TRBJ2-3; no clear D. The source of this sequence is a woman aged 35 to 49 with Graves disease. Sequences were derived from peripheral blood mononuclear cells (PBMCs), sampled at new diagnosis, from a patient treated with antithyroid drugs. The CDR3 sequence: CASSLDGPSTDTQYF. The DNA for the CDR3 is TGCGCCAGCAGCTTGGATGGGCCCAGCACAGATACGCAGTATTTT.